This T cell receptor (beta chain) was profiled in a study of T cell repertoires in ileal Crohn's disease. Approximately 510 nanograms of biopsy DNA per sample underwent TCRB immunosequencing. The table came from immunoSEQ multiplex PCR; TCRdb's copy has only in-frame clones and leaves some out. The sample records about 3,600 clones, approximately 91% being singletons. This CDR3 contains 14 residues. Trimming shortened V by 5 bases and J by 6 bases, and 14 bases separated the two germline ends. Germline lookup yields CDR1 MGHDK and CDR2 SYGVNS. The origin of this receptor is an adult with Crohn's disease. Material: ileal tissue. The chain has TRBV25-1 and TRBJ2-4; D is possibly TRBD1 or TRBD2 (6 bases each). The CDR3 loop is CASSWGAGTNIQYF. CDR3 sequence (DNA): TGTGCCAGCAGTTGGGGGGCAGGGACAAACATTCAGTACTTC.